This TCR beta chain was observed in a study of blood T cell repertoires in COVID-19. Looking at the study overall: Sample material is recorded as cDNA or gDNA derived from T cells, B-cell-depleted T cells, or PBMCs.

The CDR3 has 16 amino acids. Trimming removed 7 bases from V and 3 bases from J; junction bases left unmatched: 12. From germline, CDR1 is LNHDA and CDR2 SQIVND (reference sequence). Authors' methods: Amplification with reference gene primers provided the estimates of nucleated cell counts. Method: immunoSEQ multiplex PCR; TCRdb's copy keeps in-frame clones and lacks some. V and J calls plus clone size are reproduced from that table; the DNA served to infer D and trimming. This sample has roughly 170,000 clones, with approximately 86% found just once. The sequencing sample was made of peripheral blood. The source is a man aged 60 to 69 who had recovered from COVID-19. The chain uses TRBV19 and TRBJ1-2; 9 nucleotides match TRBD1. The CDR3 DNA reads TGTGCCAGTATCCCCACAGGGGGCGATCCTGACTATGGCTACACCTTC. Translation gives CASIPTGGDPDYGYTF.